A single sample gave rise to the 30 T cell receptor beta chains below, sequenced in a study of T cell clonality in common variable immunodeficiency. TCRdb keeps only in-frame clones here, not all; method: immunoSEQ multiplex PCR. The sample has around 81,000 clones, none seen only once. Sequenced input: peripheral blood mononuclear cells. The receptor source for this set is a person between 18 and 75 years old in good health.

This clone showed up many times. Sequencing ends 3 residues short of the CDR3 end; the germline J gene provides the rest. This sequence joins TRBV7-9 and TRBJ2-1, with 9 nucleotides matching TRBD2. Germline V gives CDR1 SEHNR, CDR2 FQNEAQ (reference sequence). The J segment lost 5 bases and the V segment lost 8 bases, leaving 10 bases of the junction unmatched. This CDR3 comprises 15 residues. CDR3 DNA (partial): TGTGCCAGCCCCGGGTTACTAGCGGGTCACAATGAG. Translation gives CASPGLLAGHNE. The whole CDR3 reads CASPGLLAGHNEQFF.

This clone showed up many times. The read finishes 3 residues shy of the CDR3 end, and the germline J gene is used to complete it. The chain recombines TRBV6-4 with TRBJ2-6; tentative D call: TRBD1 (6 bases). The length of the CDR3 is 15 residues. CDR1 and CDR2 (germline): MRHNA, SNTAGT. The V gene lost 6 bases and the J gene lost 3 bases, with 12 bases spanning the gap. CDR3 DNA, as far as it was read: TGTGCCAGCAGCCCTACAGGGCATGGGGCCAACGTC. Translating gives CASSPTGHGANV. The full CDR3 is CASSPTGHGANVLTF.

This clone was seen repeatedly, ten times or more. The DNA ends 3 residues before the CDR3 does, and the rest of the CDR3 is filled in from the germline J gene. This rearrangement joins TRBV7-3 to TRBJ1-1, with D unresolved. V gave up 5 bases and J gave up 1 base, with 8 bases separating them. Per germline, CDR1 SGHTA and CDR2 FQGTGA. The CDR3 is 13 residues long. The CDR3 here is CASSLSGNTEAFF. Incomplete CDR3 DNA: TGTGCCAGCAGCCTCTCAGGGAACACTGAA.

This clone was seen many times. Read coverage stops 3 residues before the CDR3 terminus; the germline J gene supplies the remainder. J is TRBJ2-1 and V is TRBV6-2 or TRBV6-3; 14 bases map to TRBD2. Per germline, CDR1 MNHEY and CDR2 SVGEGT. There are 16 residues in the CDR3. The V segment lost 5 bases and the J segment 7 bases; nucleotides outside the gene matches: 7. The CDR3 region is CASSHGLAGGVNEQFF. The CDR3 DNA, read in part, is TGTGCCAGCAGTCACGGACTAGCGGGAGGTGTGAATGAG.

This clone came up a few times. The sequenced fragment ends 3 residues before the CDR3 boundary, so the rest is inferred from the germline J gene. This chain joins TRBV7-8 and TRBJ1-2, with 8 bases aligning to TRBD1. The CDR3 consists of 17 residues. Losses at the gene ends were 5 bases for V and 5 bases for J; bases not matched to a gene: 16. The germline V gene encodes CDR1 SGHVS and CDR2 FQNEAQ. The part of the CDR3 DNA that was read is TGTGCCAGCAGCCTCAGAGCGGGGCAGGGGGCGGGGTATGGC. This codes for CASSLRAGQGAGYG. The entire CDR3 is CASSLRAGQGAGYGYTF.

This clone was recorded at least ten times. Sequencing ends 3 residues short of the CDR3 end; the germline J gene provides the rest. The J gene is TRBJ2-7, the V gene TRBV11-3; D remains unclear. CDR1 and CDR2 from the germline V gene are SGHNT and YENEEA. The CDR3 is 15 amino acids. Trimming removed 2 bases at V and 1 base at J, with 12 bases between. The CDR3 loop is CASSLSGLHSYEQYF. The part of the CDR3 DNA that was read is TGTGCCAGCAGCTTATCGGGTCTACATTCCTACGAG.

This clone was seen at least ten times. The DNA read from the CDR3 is TGTGCCACCCGGAAGGGGACTAGCAGAACTTACAATGAG. It yields the protein CATRKGTSRTYNE. The complete CDR3 sequence is CATRKGTSRTYNEQFF. The V call is TRBV2, the J call TRBJ2-1, with 9 bases that match TRBD2. The CDR3 end falls 3 residues outside the read, so it is completed with the germline J gene. The CDR3 has 16 residues. Germline V gene lookup returns CDR1 SNHLY and CDR2 FYNNEI. V dropped 10 bases and J dropped 4; count of bases not matched to a gene: 14.

This clone appeared many times. The read is 3 residues too short to cover the CDR3 end, so that end is filled in from the germline J gene. The chain recombines TRBV4-1 with TRBJ1-2, with 7 bases aligning to TRBD1. This CDR3 contains 14 residues. V lost 1 base, J lost 7 bases, and 6 bases stayed unmatched. The germline V gene encodes CDR1 MGHRA and CDR2 YSYEKL. CDR3 sequence reads: CASSQVTGVGGYTF. Partial CDR3 DNA: TGCGCCAGCAGCCAAGTCACAGGGGTGGGTGGC.

This clone was counted ten times or more. The missing CDR3 end, 3 residues past where the read stops, is filled in from the germline J gene. J is TRBJ2-1 and V is TRBV29-1, with D unclear. Between the trimmed V and J ends, which lost 1 base and 4 bases, there was a span of 11 bases. Germline-derived CDR1 and CDR2 are SQVTM and ANQGSEA. This CDR3 has 14 amino acids. The CDR3 DNA, read in part, is TGCAGCGTTGAAGGGCCATTACCATACAATGAG. Translating it yields CSVEGPLPYNE. The full CDR3 reads CSVEGPLPYNEQFF.

This clone appeared many times. The read falls 3 residues short of the CDR3 end, and the missing part is taken from the germline J gene. The chain couples TRBV20-1 to TRBJ2-7; 7 bases align to TRBD2. Germline values: CDR1 DFQATT, CDR2 SNEGSKA (reference sequence). J lost 5 bases, V lost 7 bases, and 5 bases had no gene match. This CDR3 has 11 residues. CDR3 DNA (partial): TGCAGTGGGCGGGGGAACAACGAG. Protein: CSGRGNNE. In full, the CDR3 reads CSGRGNNEQYF.

Many counts were recorded for this clone. The sequenced part of the CDR3 DNA is TGCGCCAGCAGCTTGGGCGGGGCCACCAACTATGGC. Translated, it gives CASSLGGATNYG. The entire CDR3 sequence reads CASSLGGATNYGYTF. This chain uses TRBV5-1 with TRBJ1-2; D may be TRBD1 (5 bases). Coverage ceases 3 residues before the CDR3 finishes, and the germline J gene fills in the end. Germline V gene data show CDR1 as SGHRS and CDR2 as YFSETQ. This CDR3 is built from 15 residues. V lost 0 bases and J 2 bases, leaving 11 bases between the germline ends.

In this sample, this clone turned up many times. The read comes to an end 3 residues before the CDR3 does, leaving the germline J gene to fill in the end. The chain uses TRBV5-1 and TRBJ2-7; the D gene is possibly TRBD2 (6 bases). Trimming stripped 4 bases from V and 2 bases from J, with 13 bases between. Germline values: CDR1 SGHRS, CDR2 YFSETQ. The CDR3 runs 14 residues. CDR3 in amino acids: CASSQTGVTYEQYF. Partial CDR3 DNA: TGCGCCAGCAGCCAAACGGGGGTAACCTACGAG.

This clone has only a few counts. The read terminates 3 residues ahead of where the CDR3 ends, so the germline J gene completes it. V usage is TRBV6-2 or TRBV6-3 and J usage is TRBJ1-2, with D unclear. The CDR3 runs 15 residues. The V gene's germline CDR1 is MNHEY and CDR2 SVGEGT. The chain's CDR3 is CASSYSTREIGDYTF. Incomplete CDR3 DNA: TGTGCCAGCAGTTACTCGACGCGGGAAATTGGTGAC.

Comments on this clone: The sequence runs out 3 residues before the end of the CDR3; the remainder is reconstructed from the germline J gene. The V call is TRBV7-2, the J call TRBJ2-3; D might be TRBD2 (6 bases). This CDR3 is 15 amino acids long. In germline, CDR1 is SGHTA, CDR2 FQGNSA. V was clipped by 10 bases and J by 0 bases, with 17 bases between them. The CDR3: CATKGRGTSTDTQYF. The sequenced CDR3 bases are TGTGCCACCAAAGGGCGAGGGACTAGCACAGATACG.

The table lists this clone with many counts. Sequencing ends 3 residues short of the CDR3 end; the germline J gene provides the rest. The chain combines TRBV2 with TRBJ2-5; weak D call: TRBD2 (7 bases). The CDR3 loop spans 16 amino acids. Germline V gene data show CDR1 as SNHLY and CDR2 as FYNNEI. V shed 3 bases and J shed 7 bases, with 21 bases lying between them. Partial CDR3 DNA: TGTGCCAGCAGTGAGGAGGGGGGGCGGTTTGGGGGGACC. It yields the protein CASSEEGGRFGGT. In full, the CDR3 is CASSEEGGRFGGTQYF.

Many counts were recorded for this clone. The observed sequence ends 3 residues before the CDR3 terminus, with the missing tail filled in from the germline J gene. V gene TRBV27 combines with J gene TRBJ1-2, with D unclear. This CDR3 comprises 15 residues. The germline V gene encodes CDR1 MNHEY and CDR2 SMNVEV (reference sequence). The germline V and J ends were trimmed by 0 bases and 2 bases, with 10 bases remaining between them. The CDR3 bases that were read are TGTGCCAGCAGTTTATCGATCGGCGGGAACTATGGC. This encodes CASSLSIGGNYG. In full, the CDR3 is CASSLSIGGNYGYTF.

In its sample, this clone was seen many times. The CDR3 here is CASSLQRGVNEQFF. Incomplete CDR3 DNA: TGTGCCAGCAGCCTACAGAGAGGTGTCAATGAG. J is TRBJ2-1 and V is TRBV11-3; D gene uncertain. The read ends 3 residues early relative to the CDR3; the germline J gene fills the gap. Looked up from germline, CDR1 is SGHNT and CDR2 is YENEEA. The CDR3 extends over 14 amino acids. V lost 5 bases and J 6 bases, leaving 14 bases between the germline ends. Full variable domain (outside the CDR3, taken from reference TRBV11-3 and TRBJ2-1): EAGVVQSPRYKIIEKKQPVAFWCNPISGHNTLYWYLQNLGQGPELLIRYENEEAVDDSQLPKDRFSAERLKGVDSTLKIQPAELGDSAVYLCASSLQRGVNEQFFGPGTRLTVL.

This clone was observed at least ten times. The read finishes 3 residues shy of the CDR3 end, and the germline J gene is used to complete it. The chain links TRBV18 to TRBJ2-1, with TRBD1 matching over 8 bases. The germline CDR1 and CDR2 sequences are KGHSH and LQKENI. The CDR3 is 14 residues long. V lost 2 bases to trimming and J lost 9 bases; unmatched junction nucleotides: 6. CDR3 sequence reads: CASSPGQGDSEQFF. CDR3 DNA, as far as it was read: TGTGCCAGCTCACCAGGACAGGGAGACAGTGAG. Filled out from reference TRBV18 and TRBJ2-1, the complete variable domain reads NAGVMQNPRHLVRRRGQEARLRCSPMKGHSHVYWYRQLPEEGLKFMVYLQKENIIDESGMPKERFSAEFPKEGPSILRIQQVVRGDSAAYFCASSPGQGDSEQFFGPGTRLTVL.

This clone has a count of ten or more. The CDR3 spells CSARIPTGRGATQYF. The CDR3 bases that were read are TGCAGTGCTAGGATACCGACAGGCCGGGGGGCGACC. The V gene is TRBV20-1, the J gene TRBJ2-5; a possible D gene is TRBD2 (7 bases). The CDR3 extends 3 residues past the end of the read, so its final part is completed from the germline J gene. The V gene's germline CDR1 is DFQATT and CDR2 SNEGSKA (reference sequence). Trimming took 3 bases from V and 7 from J, leaving 21 bases between them. CDR3 length: 15 residues.

This clone was seen repeatedly, ten times or more. The read finishes 3 residues shy of the CDR3 end, and the germline J gene is used to complete it. This chain connects TRBV20-1 to TRBJ2-7, with TRBD1 matching over 11 bases. In germline, CDR1 is DFQATT, CDR2 SNEGSKA (reference sequence). The CDR3 contains 13 residues. CDR3 amino acids: CSGQGAKWYEQYF. The part of the CDR3 DNA that was read is TGCAGCGGACAGGGGGCAAAGTGGTACGAG.

Ten or more counts support this clone. The read ends 3 residues early relative to the CDR3; the germline J gene fills the gap. The V call is TRBV20-1, the J call TRBJ2-3, with TRBD2 identical over 11 bases. After removal of 0 bases from V and 3 bases from J, the junction contained 2 bases not matched to a gene. The CDR3 has 15 amino acids. The germline gives CDR1 DFQATT, CDR2 SNEGSKA (reference sequence). CDR3 DNA (partial): TGCAGTGCTAGAGAAAGGACTAGCGGGACAGATACG. Its translation: CSARERTSGTDT. The CDR3 in its entirety is CSARERTSGTDTQYF.

This clone occurred many times. The CDR3 end is not reached by the read, which stops 3 residues before it; the germline J gene fills it in. This sequence joins TRBV12-3 or TRBV12-4 and TRBJ2-7; 10 bases match TRBD1. V lost 6 bases to trimming and J lost 1 base; unmatched junction nucleotides: 6. This CDR3 spans 15 amino acids. The CDR3: CASRAPGQGSYEQYF. The part of the CDR3 DNA that was read is TGTGCCAGCAGGGCTCCGGGACAGGGGTCCTACGAG.

This clone was counted a few times. The read stops 3 residues short of the end of the CDR3; the missing end is completed from the germline J gene. V is TRBV11-2 and J is TRBJ1-4; D is unclear. The CDR3 contains 14 residues. Trimming pared 5 bases from V and 8 bases from J, leaving 15 bases between. Germline V lookup: CDR1 SGHAT, CDR2 FQNNGV. CDR3 DNA, as far as it was read: TGTGCCAGCAGCCGAGGGCAGTTTATGGAAAAA. It yields the protein CASSRGQFMEK. In full, the CDR3 is CASSRGQFMEKLFF. Together with reference TRBV11-2 and TRBJ1-4, the CDR3 gives the full variable domain: EAGVAQSPRYKIIEKRQSVAFWCNPISGHATLYWYQQILGQGPKLLIQFQNNGVVDDSQLPKDRFSAERLKGVDSTLKIQPAKLEDSAVYLCASSRGQFMEKLFFGSGTQLSVL.

In its sample, this clone was seen many times. The CDR3 end is not reached by the read, which stops 3 residues before it; the germline J gene fills it in. The chain recombines TRBV7-8 with TRBJ2-5, with a weak D call TRBD2 (6 bases). In germline, CDR1 is SGHVS, CDR2 FQNEAQ. This CDR3 has 14 residues. V lost 1 base to trimming and J lost 3 bases, with 9 bases between them. CDR3 loop: CASSLERLEETQYF. Incomplete CDR3 DNA: TGTGCCAGCAGCTTAGAAAGACTAGAAGAGACC.

This clone came up many times. With the read ending 3 residues before the CDR3 end, the germline J gene is used to fill in that end. The gene calls are TRBV20-1 and TRBJ1-2; a weak D match, TRBD1 (5 bases). The ends were cut back, 7 bases at V and 0 bases at J, with 9 bases in the middle. CDR3 size: 12 residues. Germline loops: CDR1 DFQATT, CDR2 SNEGSKA (reference sequence). The CDR3 loop reads CSDKGANYGYTF. The part of the CDR3 DNA that was read is TGCAGTGATAAAGGGGCTAACTATGGC.

This clone was recorded at least ten times. The read falls 3 residues short of the CDR3 end, and the missing part is taken from the germline J gene. J is TRBJ2-2 and V is TRBV7-3; 8 bases agree with TRBD1. The CDR3 spans 16 residues. Germline V gene sequence: CDR1 SGHTA, CDR2 FQGTGA. Unmatched junction bases numbered 8, after V lost 5 bases and J lost 3 bases. CDR3 residues: CASSRATGAHTGELFF. The covered CDR3 bases are TGTGCCAGCAGCCGAGCGACAGGGGCCCACACCGGGGAG. Full variable domain (outside the CDR3, taken from reference TRBV7-3 and TRBJ2-2): GAGVSQTPSNKVTEKGKYVELRCDPISGHTALYWYRQSLGQGPEFLIYFQGTGAADDSGLPNDRFFAVRPEGSVSTLKIQRTERGDSAVYLCASSRATGAHTGELFFGEGSRLTVL.

This clone was detected ten times or more. Incomplete CDR3 DNA: TGCAGTGCTTCTAGCGGGAGCGGTAACTCGGATACG. Its translation: CSASSGSGNSDT. The entire CDR3 is CSASSGSGNSDTQYF. The chain carries TRBV20-1 and TRBJ2-3, with 10 positions matching TRBD2. With the read ending 3 residues before the CDR3 end, the germline J gene is used to fill in that end. CDR1 and CDR2 from the germline V gene are DFQATT and SNEGSKA (reference sequence). Trimming took 5 bases from V and 6 from J; bases not matched to a gene: 11. The length of the CDR3 is 15 residues.

This clone occurred many times. The read ends 3 residues shy of where the CDR3 ends; the end is completed using the germline J gene. The chain couples TRBV7-2 to TRBJ2-7; TRBD2 aligns across 7 bases. J was trimmed by 3 bases and V by 5 bases; bases with no gene match: 4. CDR3 length: 13 amino acids. The germline V gene encodes CDR1 SGHTA and CDR2 FQGNSA. The CDR3 sequence: CASSQGLIYEQYF. Partial CDR3 DNA: TGTGCCAGCAGCCAGGGACTAATCTACGAG.

This clone has at least ten counts. The observed sequence ends 3 residues before the CDR3 terminus, with the missing tail filled in from the germline J gene. The V gene is TRBV9, the J gene TRBJ1-4; D may be TRBD1 (6 bases). Looked up from germline, CDR1 is SGDLS and CDR2 is YYNGEE. The V end was cut by 0 bases, the J end by 8 bases, with 14 bases between. The CDR3 runs 15 residues. The CDR3 spells CASSVGVQGGEKLFF. The sequenced part of the CDR3 DNA is TGTGCCAGCAGCGTAGGGGTACAGGGAGGAGAAAAA.

This clone was seen repeatedly, ten times or more. Coverage ceases 3 residues before the CDR3 finishes, and the germline J gene fills in the end. This chain connects TRBV9 to TRBJ1-1, with TRBD1 matching over 7 bases. CDR1 and CDR2 from the germline V gene are SGDLS and YYNGEE. The CDR3 consists of 15 residues. The V gene end was trimmed by 4 bases and the J gene end by 0 bases; junction bases not matched to a gene: 6. The CDR3 DNA, read in part, is TGTGCCAGCAGCCCCCAGGGGGGTGTGAACACTGAA. It yields the protein CASSPQGGVNTE. The CDR3 reads in full as CASSPQGGVNTEAFF.